This entry concerns a single T cell receptor beta chain. This clonotype was seen only once. There is no known antigen for this receptor. Within one base of it there is no much larger clone, and no base qualities were kept. Taken from the germline V gene, the CDR1 and CDR2 loops are MGHRA and YSYEKL. Measured from the cysteine to the phenylalanine, the CDR3 is 15 residues long. The retained sequence is limited to the CDR3, 45 bases, with the frame set at the first base. V and J lose 4 bases and 4 bases, and a span of 16 bases separates them. The library was built by means of 5' RACE. Sequencing was performed on an Illumina HiSeq 2500. The second PCR ran for about 7 to 11 cycles and used a J-beta primer mix along with a sample-barcoded 5' primer. Each TCR beta cDNA molecule received a unique molecular identifier from a template-switch 5' adaptor carrying 12 random nucleotides. Each sample yielded at least 2.5 million CDR3-containing paired-end reads. All of the RNA was converted into first-strand cDNA using the Mint cDNA synthesis kit, with a TRBC-specific oligonucleotide serving as the primer. Following uracil-DNA glycosylase treatment, all cDNA underwent a first 18-cycle PCR with the universal primers M1SS and BC2_uni_R. In the original analysis: Each sample was normalized by randomly selecting 1 million high-quality reads, each carrying a distinct molecular identifier. Reads sharing molecular identifiers were discarded rather than binned into consensus sequences. MiTCR, run with a Q25 quality threshold and the strictest error-elimination algorithm, handled CDR3 identification, clonotype clustering and error correction. A nonparametric unseen species model with Euler transformation was used to estimate a lower bound on total TCR beta diversity. Using fastp at Q25 and MiXCR, TCRdb reprocessed the public reads and kept productive beta chains. Identical CDR3 proteins give one entry, which carries the most common genes and DNA. The V and J calls reflect TCRdb's pipeline rather than the authors' work. In this sample the table shows roughly 730,000 distinct CDR3 sequences, around three fifths of which occur a single time. Jointly, the top ten make up around 24% of the sample.

The record originates from a study of blood T cells in healthy people across ages (dated by TCRdb to between 2014 and 2017). Some background on the complete study: In model experiments, roughly one uniquely barcoded TCR beta cDNA molecule per two T cells was captured by template switching. To track age-related changes in TCR beta repertoire diversity, the study relied on deep sequencing normalized with unique cDNA molecular identifiers. The donors were divided into four age groups: young (average around 16 years), middle-aged (about 39), aged (about 60) and long-lived (about 80). To avoid experimental bias, donors of different ages were randomly spread across the sequencing lanes. Using the same blood draw, the study looked at two additional independent replicas of 1 million unique cDNA reads for two donors, one aged 18 to 29 and the other aged 80 or older. Findings and caveats that apply to the study as a whole: As age increased, observed TCR beta diversity per million T cells dropped in a roughly linear way, and a significant reduction was already evident by age around 41. Compared with the aged group, the long-lived group had more naive CD4+ T cells, fewer expanded clones and increased TCR diversity, a pattern suggesting age selection. There was a strong correlation between observed TCR beta diversity and the percentage of naive T cells measured by flow cytometry. Because the CMV infection status of the donors was unknown, age-related changes in expanded clonotypes may potentially have been confounded. Since profiling was done on bulk unsorted PBMCs, naive and antigen-experienced compartments could not be conclusively compared. Estimates of total diversity based on one million sequenced T cells were considered lower bounds and underestimates.

The donors were a few dozen Caucasian individuals from Russia, aged roughly 6 to 90 years, who were systemically healthy. Each donor gave approximately 9.3 milliliters of peripheral blood, collected into EDTA-treated Vacutainer tubes. Ficoll-Paque density-gradient centrifugation was used to isolate PBMCs, with at least 7 million per sample. Trizol reagent was used to extract total RNA from the PBMCs, yielding at least 6 micrograms per sample. Naive CD45RAhigh/CD27high T cell percentages were measured by flow cytometry on a PBMC aliquot from every donor. This clonotype originated in a man aged 35 to 55 in good health. The sample consisted of blood. In this chain, TRBV4-1 is recombined with TRBJ2-5; the D gene is perhaps TRBD1, on 6 matching bases. The nucleotide sequence reads TGCGCCAGCAGCCCCCGGGAACAGGGCAGAGAGACCCAGTACTTC. This is translated as CASSPREQGRETQYF.